These 28 T cell receptor beta chains originate from one sample sequenced in a study of T cells in Graves' hyperthyroidism and ophthalmopathy. The TCR beta CDR3 regions underwent amplification using RNA transcripts as the source. The HTBI primer set drove a first-round RT-PCR of the TCR CDR3. MiXCR, run by TCRdb on the multiplex PCR reads, gives a single entry per CDR3 protein. The sample has approximately 690,000 distinct CDR3 sequences; more than 14% are singletons. Sequences were obtained from blood. All receptors come from a woman in her 50s with Graves' ophthalmopathy.

This clonotype has a count of ten or more. The rearrangement links TRBV7-8 to TRBJ1-1; 7 positions agree with TRBD1. Germline-derived CDR1 and CDR2 are SGHVS and FQNEAQ. This CDR3 region has 16 residues. With V trimmed by 5 bases and J by 7 bases, 16 bases remained unmatched. The CDR3 spells CASSPRGQQLAIEAFF. CDR3 DNA: TGTGCCAGCAGCCCCAGGGGACAGCAATTGGCGATTGAAGCTTTCTTT.

This chain joins TRBV6-1 and TRBJ2-1; 11 positions agree with TRBD2. V lost 6 bases and J lost 0; bases outside the gene matches: 10. There are 18 residues in the CDR3. Germline loops: CDR1 MNHNS, CDR2 SASEGT. The CDR3 DNA reads as TGTGCCAGCAGACGGGGGGTTAGCGGGAGGGCCTCCTACAATGAGCAGTTCTTC. Amino acid sequence: CASRRGVSGRASYNEQFF.

This chain joins TRBV10-3 and TRBJ2-1, with 15 bases aligning to TRBD2. The CDR3 runs to 15 residues. Looked up from germline, CDR1 is ENHRY and CDR2 is SYGVKD. Germline trimming cut 11 bases from V and 4 bases from J; bases unmatched to any gene: 6. DNA for the CDR3: TGTGCCTCCACGGGACTAGCGGGAGGATACAATGAGCAGTTCTTC. Translated: CASTGLAGGYNEQFF.

This clonotype was seen more than once but under ten times. CDR3 sequence: CASRGPARDEQYF. The CDR3 DNA reads TGTGCCAGTCGTGGGCCGGCCAGGGACGAGCAGTACTTC. V gene TRBV6-1 combines with J gene TRBJ2-7; TRBD1 is a possible D gene (5 bases). The germline V gene has CDR1 MNHNS and CDR2 SASEGT. Between the trimmed V and J ends, which lost 9 bases and 5 bases, there was a span of 17 bases. The CDR3 loop spans 13 amino acids.

This clonotype has at least ten counts. The chain combines TRBV3-1 with TRBJ1-2; D might be TRBD1 (6 bases). Germline loops: CDR1 LGHDT, CDR2 YNNKEL (reference sequence). Trimming took 0 bases from V and 6 from J, leaving 11 bases between them. This CDR3 contains 14 residues. This chain's CDR3 is CASSQDRRDNGYTF. The CDR3 DNA reads TGTGCCAGCAGCCAAGATCGACGGGACAATGGCTACACCTTC.

The DNA for the CDR3 is TGCAGCGTAAAATTCGGGGAGACCCAGTACTTC. The encoded protein is CSVKFGETQYF. This sequence joins TRBV29-1 and TRBJ2-5; D ambiguous. CDR1 and CDR2 (germline): SQVTM, ANQGSEA. The CDR3 consists of 11 residues. Trimming cost V 6 bases and J 5 bases, with 10 bases left between them.

This clonotype was detected ten times or more. V gene TRBV20-1 combines with J gene TRBJ2-3; maybe TRBD2 (5 bases). Germline V gives CDR1 DFQATT, CDR2 SNEGSKA (reference sequence). Trimming pared 6 bases from V and 3 bases from J, leaving 16 bases between. The CDR3 consists of 14 residues. Written as DNA, the CDR3 is TGCAGTGCCATTATCGGGGTGGGGACAGATACGCAGTATTTT. The encoded protein is CSAIIGVGTDTQYF.

This clonotype was counted at least ten times. The chain couples TRBV3-1 to TRBJ1-2; weak D call: TRBD1 (5 bases). The CDR3 spans 16 residues. V lost 0 bases and J 4 bases, leaving 15 bases between the germline ends. Germline loops: CDR1 LGHDT, CDR2 YNNKEL (reference sequence). CDR3 DNA: TGTGCCAGCAGCCAAGATTCATCGGGGCTCGGCTATGGCTACACCTTC. This gives the protein CASSQDSSGLGYGYTF.

This chain uses TRBV4-3 with TRBJ2-6; D perhaps matches TRBD1 (6 bases). The CDR3 extends over 19 amino acids. CDR1 and CDR2 from the germline V gene are LGHNA and YSLEER. V was trimmed by 2 bases and J by 0 bases, leaving 17 bases between them. The CDR3 loop is CASSQLQGRGLSGANVLTF. Here the CDR3 DNA reads TGCGCCAGCAGCCAACTACAGGGAAGAGGACTCTCTGGGGCCAACGTCCTGACTTTC.

As for this clonotype: Being one base from a much bigger clone, this may be a read error. This sequence joins TRBV28 and TRBJ1-6; 7 bases are shared with TRBD1. The CDR3 runs to 16 residues. The germline CDR1 and CDR2 sequences are MDHEN and SYDVKM. The CDR3 reads CASSLQGGSHNSPLHF. The CDR3 bases are TGTGCCAGCAGTTTACAGGGGGGCTCCCATAATTCACCCCTCCACTTT.

The chain employs TRBV9 and TRBJ1-1; D call uncertain. With 5 bases removed from V and 1 base from J, the gap between germline ends came to 12 bases. The V gene's germline CDR1 is SGDLS and CDR2 YYNGEE. This CDR3 comprises 14 residues. The chain's CDR3 is CASSGSDWNTEAFF. CDR3 bases: TGTGCCAGCAGTGGAAGCGACTGGAACACTGAAGCTTTCTTT.

Here the CDR3 DNA reads TGTGCCAGCAACACCCCTGGTGCCGTCCCTGGGGCTTTCTTT. It codes for CASNTPGAVPGAFF. V gene TRBV28 combines with J gene TRBJ1-1; D unclear. The CDR3 is 14 amino acids. Germline V lookup: CDR1 MDHEN, CDR2 SYDVKM. The V end lost 7 bases, the J end lost 11 bases, and 23 bases lay between the germline ends.

This clonotype showed up many times. The CDR3 DNA is TGCAGTGCTAGAGGGCGGGAGGTTTTCACCGGGGAGCTGTTTTTT. Protein sequence: CSARGREVFTGELFF. The J gene is TRBJ2-2, the V gene TRBV20-1; 8 bases are shared with TRBD2. Looked up from germline, CDR1 is DFQATT and CDR2 is SNEGSKA (reference sequence). V was clipped by 1 base and J by 4 bases; unmatched bases: 5. This CDR3 contains 15 residues.

The rearrangement joins TRBV19 to TRBJ1-2, with TRBD1 as a possible D gene (6 bases). The CDR3 is made up of 15 amino acids. In germline, CDR1 is LNHDA, CDR2 SQIVND (reference sequence). Trimming removed 5 bases from V and 3 bases from J, with 16 bases in between. The CDR3 loop is CASSPTTGGDYGYTF. Written as DNA, the CDR3 is TGTGCCAGTAGTCCCACGACAGGAGGGGACTATGGCTACACCTTC.

The chain recombines TRBV3-1 with TRBJ2-7, with 14 bases matching TRBD2. Germline assignment: CDR1 LGHDT and CDR2 YNNKEL (reference sequence). Losses at the gene ends were 5 bases for V and 5 bases for J; bases not matched to a gene: 11. The CDR3 runs to 17 residues. The CDR3 DNA is TGTGCCAGCAGCGACAATCGACTAGCGGGAGGGATCGACGAGCAGTACTTC. Its protein is CASSDNRLAGGIDEQYF.

Ten or more counts support this clonotype. The junction does not match germline at one end; this may be a read error. V gene TRBV20-1 combines with J gene TRBJ1-1; D not resolved. The CDR3 extends over 12 amino acids. Germline values: CDR1 DFQATT, CDR2 SNEGSKA (reference sequence). The CDR3 sequence: CSARVSGTQAFF. CDR3 bases: TGCAGTGCTAGAGTGTCAGGCACTCAAGCTTTCTTT.

This clonotype was seen more than once but under ten times. The V gene is TRBV6-9, the J gene TRBJ1-5; the match to TRBD1 covers 9 bases. Germline V gene lookup returns CDR1 MNHGY and CDR2 SVAAGI. There are 14 residues in the CDR3. The ends lost 7 bases at V and 4 bases at J; junction bases unmatched: 5. The CDR3: CASTAGQGNQPQHF. The CDR3 coding sequence is TGTGCCAGCACCGCGGGACAGGGAAATCAGCCCCAGCATTTT.

This clonotype was observed at least ten times. The chain combines TRBV7-2 with TRBJ1-1; tentatively, D is TRBD1 (5 bases). Between the trimmed V and J ends, which lost 5 bases and 8 bases, there was a span of 12 bases. This CDR3 region has 12 residues. Germline V gene lookup returns CDR1 SGHTA and CDR2 FQGNSA. The CDR3 sequence: CASSPTSGEAFF. CDR3 coding DNA: TGTGCCAGCAGCCCAACGTCAGGGGAAGCTTTCTTT.

In this sample, this clonotype turned up a few times. This chain uses TRBV29-1 with TRBJ2-6, with 9 bases that match TRBD1. V was pared by 6 bases and J by 3 bases, with 6 bases of the junction left unmatched. Germline CDR1 reads SQVTM; CDR2 reads ANQGSEA. The CDR3 length is 15 residues. CDR3 loop: CSVPDRGYGANVLTF. The CDR3 nucleotides read TGCAGCGTCCCCGACAGGGGGTATGGGGCCAACGTCCTGACTTTC.

Points on this clonotype: A read error may explain this, as a much larger clone is one base away. The CDR3 DNA follows: TGCGCCAGCAGCTCGGAGACAGGGCAGGGCTACACCTTC. Encoded protein: CASSSETGQGYTF. V usage is TRBV5-1 and J usage is TRBJ1-2; the match to TRBD1 covers 7 bases. Looked up from germline, CDR1 is SGHRS and CDR2 is YFSETQ. V shed 3 bases and J 8 bases; nucleotides not matched to a gene: 7. The CDR3 covers 13 residues. The variable domain in full, with the rest retrieved from reference TRBV5-1 and TRBJ1-2, is KAGVTQTPRYLIKTRGQQVTLSCSPISGHRSVSWYQQTPGQGLQFLFEYFSETQRNKGNFPGRFSGRQFSNSRSEMNVSTLELGDSALYLCASSSETGQGYTFGSGTRLTVV.

V gene TRBV7-9 combines with J gene TRBJ1-2; TRBD1 matches at 8 bases. This CDR3 spans 18 amino acids. CDR1 SEHNR and CDR2 FQNEAQ come from the germline V gene (reference sequence). Trimming at V came to 4 bases and at J to 0 bases, leaving 13 bases not matched to a gene. Here the CDR3 reads CASSSAGTGDYTNYGYTF. CDR3 bases: TGTGCCAGCAGCTCAGCAGGGACAGGAGATTACACTAACTATGGCTACACCTTC.

The chain couples TRBV5-1 to TRBJ2-1, with D uncertain. The CDR3 spans 13 residues. The V gene's germline CDR1 is SGHRS and CDR2 YFSETQ. Trimming took off 5 bases at V and 5 bases at J, with 11 bases between the two ends. The CDR3 reads CASSETPNNEQFF. CDR3 nucleotides: TGCGCCAGCAGTGAGACACCCAACAATGAGCAGTTCTTC.

This clonotype was seen at least ten times. CDR3 in amino acids: CASSSSGKTYNEQFF. The CDR3 DNA reads TGTGCCAGCAGCTCTAGCGGGAAGACCTACAATGAGCAGTTCTTC. V and J are TRBV7-3 and TRBJ2-1; 9 nucleotides match TRBD2. There are 15 residues in the CDR3. Unmatched junction bases numbered 3, after V lost 4 bases and J lost 2 bases. CDR1 and CDR2 (germline): SGHTA, FQGTGA.

This clonotype was found many times. The chain couples TRBV5-1 to TRBJ2-7; 7 positions match TRBD1. Looked up from germline, CDR1 is SGHRS and CDR2 is YFSETQ. The CDR3 consists of 13 residues. Trimming removed 7 bases from V and 9 bases from J; junction bases left unmatched: 13. CDR3 sequence reads: CASGSTGVGAQYF. CDR3 DNA: TGCGCCAGCGGATCAACAGGGGTAGGCGCGCAGTACTTC. Using reference TRBV5-1 and TRBJ2-7 for the parts outside the CDR3, the full variable domain is KAGVTQTPRYLIKTRGQQVTLSCSPISGHRSVSWYQQTPGQGLQFLFEYFSETQRNKGNFPGRFSGRQFSNSRSEMNVSTLELGDSALYLCASGSTGVGAQYFGPGTRLTVT.

This clonotype showed up just a few times. This rearrangement joins TRBV9 to TRBJ1-4, with 9 nucleotides matching TRBD1. Per germline, CDR1 SGDLS and CDR2 YYNGEE. With 0 bases clipped from V and 6 bases from J, the junction kept 3 bases outside the gene matches. The CDR3 runs 15 residues. The CDR3 DNA reads as TGTGCCAGCAGCGTAGACAGGGGGCAGTATGAAAAACTGTTTTTT. Amino acids: CASSVDRGQYEKLFF.

This chain connects TRBV10-3 to TRBJ2-7; the D is unclear. The germline CDR1 and CDR2 sequences are ENHRY and SYGVKD. CDR3 length: 13 amino acids. V was clipped by 8 bases and J by 0 bases, with 11 bases between them. In DNA form, the CDR3 reads TGTGCCATCTCGGCAGGTAGCTCCTACGAGCAGTACTTC. Its translation is CAISAGSSYEQYF.

This clonotype showed up many times. This chain uses TRBV6-1 with TRBJ1-1; a weak D match, TRBD1 (6 bases). This CDR3 comprises 13 residues. Trimming removed 6 bases from V and 5 bases from J, with 13 bases in between. Germline V CDR1 and CDR2: MNHNS, SASEGT. The CDR3 here is CASRLPGVTEAFF. In DNA, the CDR3 is TGTGCCAGCAGGCTTCCAGGGGTGACTGAAGCTTTCTTT.

This clonotype has a handful of counts. CDR3 nucleotide sequence: TGTGCCAGTAGTATAGAACAGGGATTGGGCAATCAGCCCCAGCATTTT. Its translation is CASSIEQGLGNQPQHF. V and J are TRBV19 and TRBJ1-5, with D perhaps matching TRBD1 (6 bases). With 0 bases removed from V and 2 bases from J, the gap between germline ends came to 11 bases. The germline CDR1 and CDR2 sequences are LNHDA and SQIVND (reference sequence). The CDR3 totals 16 residues.